A single sample is the source of the 14 T cell receptor beta chains below, sequenced in a study of T cell clonality in common variable immunodeficiency. The method was immunoSEQ multiplex PCR; TCRdb's version includes in-frame clones alone and lacks a portion of them. The record shows under 25,000 clones for this sample, with no singletons present. No antigen has been assigned to these receptors. General study points: In common variable immunodeficiency, TCR beta chains reportedly carried fewer deletions and N-nucleotide insertions.

Sequenced: peripheral blood mononuclear cells. These receptors all stem from a human donor with common variable immunodeficiency.

This clone was detected a few times. The read comes to an end 3 residues before the CDR3 does, leaving the germline J gene to fill in the end. This sequence joins TRBV19 and TRBJ2-7; 9 bases line up with TRBD1. Per germline, CDR1 LNHDA and CDR2 SQIVND (reference sequence). CDR3 length: 17 amino acids. After removal of 1 base from V and 2 bases from J, the junction contained 9 bases not matched to a gene. The CDR3 loop is CASSIGLGQGPTYEQYF. Partial CDR3 DNA: TGTGCCAGTAGTATAGGGCTAGGACAGGGGCCAACCTACGAG. Full variable domain (outside the CDR3, taken from reference TRBV19 and TRBJ2-7): DGGITQSPKYLFRKEGQNVTLSCEQNLNHDAMYWYRQDPGQGLRLIYYSQIVNDFQKGDIAEGYSVSREKKESFPLTVTSAQKNPTAFYLCASSIGLGQGPTYEQYFGPGTRLTVT.

This clone was observed many times. The read ends 3 residues early relative to the CDR3; the germline J gene fills the gap. V is TRBV5-6 and J is TRBJ2-3; TRBD1 is a possible D gene (6 bases). Trimming took 4 bases from V and 4 from J, leaving 10 bases between them. Germline CDR1 is SGHDT and CDR2 is YYEEEE. The CDR3 loop spans 13 amino acids. Partial CDR3 DNA: TGTGCCAGCAGCAGGGGGAGCGCAGATACG. It specifies CASSRGSADT. The whole CDR3 sequence reads CASSRGSADTQYF.

With regard to this clone: Read coverage stops 3 residues before the CDR3 terminus; the germline J gene supplies the remainder. The chain has TRBV7-9 and TRBJ2-7, with a possible D match to TRBD2 (6 bases). Trimming took 4 bases from V and 3 from J, leaving 10 bases between them. CDR3 size: 13 residues. Germline values: CDR1 SEHNR, CDR2 FQNEAQ (reference sequence). This chain's CDR3 is CASSSEDYYEQYF. The CDR3 bases that were read are TGTGCCAGCAGCTCAGAGGACTACTACGAG. Combining the CDR3 with reference TRBV7-9 and TRBJ2-7 gives the whole variable domain DTGVSQNPRHKITKRGQNVTFRCDPISEHNRLYWYRQTLGQGPEFLTYFQNEAQLEKSRLLSDRFSAERPKGSFSTLEIQRTEQGDSAMYLCASSSEDYYEQYFGPGTRLTVT.

A word on this clone: The CDR3 end is not reached by the read, which stops 3 residues before it; the germline J gene fills it in. This sequence joins TRBV19 and TRBJ1-2, with a weak D call TRBD1 (5 bases). Trimming took 6 bases from V and 5 from J, leaving 10 bases between them. Per germline, CDR1 LNHDA and CDR2 SQIVND (reference sequence). This CDR3 has 12 residues. This chain's CDR3 is CASRTTVYGYTF. The covered CDR3 bases are TGTGCCAGTAGGACGACAGTTTATGGC.

This clone came up a few times. CDR3 protein: CAWSVQGGEQETQYF. The CDR3 bases that were read are TGTGCCTGGAGTGTACAAGGAGGGGAACAAGAGACC. V gene TRBV30 combines with J gene TRBJ2-5; D may be TRBD2 (6 bases). The read is 3 residues too short to cover the CDR3 end, so that end is filled in from the germline J gene. Trimming took 0 bases from V and 2 from J, leaving 13 bases between them. This CDR3 has 15 residues. The germline CDR1 and CDR2 sequences are GTSNPN and SVGIG (reference sequence).

This clone turned up a few times. The CDR3 end falls 3 residues outside the read, so it is completed with the germline J gene. This chain uses TRBV19 with TRBJ2-7, with 7 bases aligning to TRBD1. Germline V gene sequence: CDR1 LNHDA, CDR2 SQIVND (reference sequence). V trimming: 6 bases; J trimming: 4 bases; junction bases outside the gene matches: 6. The CDR3 extends over 13 amino acids. The CDR3 loop reads CASSYRQGYEQYF. The sequenced part of the CDR3 DNA is TGTGCCAGTAGCTATAGACAGGGATACGAG.

This clone turned up a few times. The CDR3 DNA, read in part, is TGTGCCAGCTCACCACTTCAGGGGTCGACTACCAATGAG. Amino acids: CASSPLQGSTTNE. The full CDR3 protein reads CASSPLQGSTTNEQFF. The gene calls are TRBV18 and TRBJ2-1; a weak D match, TRBD1 (6 bases). The read stops 3 residues short of the end of the CDR3; the missing end is completed from the germline J gene. V was shortened by 1 base and J by 6 bases, with 16 bases between the two germline ends. Per germline, CDR1 KGHSH and CDR2 LQKENI. The CDR3 length is 16 residues.

This clone was found a few times. The CDR3 goes on 3 residues after the read ends, and that part is filled in from the germline J gene. This chain links TRBV6-2 or TRBV6-3 with TRBJ2-7; TRBD1 aligns across 7 bases. The V and J ends lost 4 bases and 3 bases, in that order; junction bases with no gene match: 3. This CDR3 has 13 residues. Germline V lookup: CDR1 MNHEY, CDR2 SVGEGT. The CDR3 region is CASSSGQIYEQYF. The CDR3 DNA, read in part, is TGTGCCAGCAGTTCGGGACAGATCTACGAG.

This clone was seen many times. The read stops 3 residues short of the end of the CDR3; the missing end is completed from the germline J gene. The chain has TRBV7-8 and TRBJ2-7, with D maybe TRBD1 (6 bases). The germline gives CDR1 SGHVS, CDR2 FQNEAQ. The CDR3 spans 14 residues. V lost 1 base, J lost 4 bases, and 11 bases lay in between. The CDR3 region is CASSLGTEWYEQYF. CDR3 DNA, as far as it was read: TGTGCCAGCAGCTTAGGGACAGAATGGTACGAG.

Notes on this clone: Sequencing ends 3 residues short of the CDR3 end; the germline J gene provides the rest. This chain connects TRBV19 to TRBJ2-4; 9 bases are shared with TRBD1. Looked up from germline, CDR1 is LNHDA and CDR2 is SQIVND (reference sequence). The CDR3 length is 15 residues. Trimming took 4 bases from V and 0 from J; bases not matched to a gene: 1. The CDR3 sequence is CASSTTGGAKNIQYF. CDR3 bases read: TGTGCCAGTAGTACGACAGGGGGAGCCAAAAACATT. The full variable domain, its missing parts supplied by reference TRBV19 and TRBJ2-4, is DGGITQSPKYLFRKEGQNVTLSCEQNLNHDAMYWYRQDPGQGLRLIYYSQIVNDFQKGDIAEGYSVSREKKESFPLTVTSAQKNPTAFYLCASSTTGGAKNIQYFGAGTRLSVL.

Concerning this clone: The read ends 3 residues before the CDR3 terminus; that terminus is restored from the germline J gene. This chain connects TRBV6-2 or TRBV6-3 to TRBJ2-7; D not certain. CDR3 size: 13 residues. CDR1 MNHEY and CDR2 SVGEGT come from the germline V gene. Deletions cut 6 bases from V and 2 bases from J, with 11 bases between. The sequenced CDR3 bases are TGTGCCAGCAGGAGCCAGCGCCCCTACGAG. The encoded protein is CASRSQRPYE. The whole CDR3 sequence reads CASRSQRPYEQYF.

This clone was found a few times. The read terminates 3 residues before the CDR3 end, so the remaining end is supplied by the germline J gene. The chain has TRBV20-1 and TRBJ2-7, with TRBD1 matching 7 bases. J gave up 4 bases and V 5 bases, and 8 bases lay outside the gene matches. This CDR3 region has 13 residues. Germline V CDR1 and CDR2: DFQATT, SNEGSKA (reference sequence). The part of the CDR3 DNA that was read is TGCAGTGCTCCCGGACAGGAGACTTACGAG. Amino acids: CSAPGQETYE. The entire CDR3 is CSAPGQETYEQYF.

Turning to this clone: From the germline J gene comes the end of the CDR3, since the read stops 3 residues before it. The V gene is TRBV18, the J gene TRBJ1-2, with 7 bases that match TRBD1. Germline V gives CDR1 KGHSH, CDR2 LQKENI. J was trimmed by 4 bases and V by 2 bases; bases with no gene match: 7. This CDR3 is built from 15 residues. The sequenced CDR3 bases are TGTGCCAGCTCACCATCGAACAGGGGAACCTATGGC. Amino acid sequence: CASSPSNRGTYG. The CDR3 as a whole reads CASSPSNRGTYGYTF.

This clone appeared a few times. The sequence runs out 3 residues before the end of the CDR3; the remainder is reconstructed from the germline J gene. The chain couples TRBV7-9 to TRBJ1-5; tentatively, D is TRBD1 (5 bases). The CDR3 covers 13 residues. Trimming stripped 5 bases from V and 2 bases from J, with 7 bases between. Germline CDR1 SEHNR, CDR2 FQNEAQ (reference sequence). CDR3 DNA, as far as it was read: TGTGCCAGCAGCGAAGGGGGCAATCAGCCC. This encodes CASSEGGNQP. The complete CDR3 protein is CASSEGGNQPQHF.